This T cell receptor (beta chain) was retrieved from a study of blood T cell repertoires in COVID-19. Original processing methods: Amplifying reference gene primers gave estimates of nucleated cell counts. Here immunoSEQ multiplex PCR was the method, and the copy in TCRdb shows in-frame clones only, minus some. The D gene and trimming were derived from the DNA, and the V and J assignments and clone size from that table. The data hold some 120,000 clones, with around nine tenths observed a single time. V was trimmed by 4 bases and J by 0 bases, leaving 5 bases between them. Germline V gene sequence: CDR1 SGHDT, CDR2 YYEEEE. The length of the CDR3 is 12 residues.

The clonotype comes from a middle-aged man with acute or convalescent COVID-19. Sequenced material: peripheral blood. The gene calls are TRBV5-6 and TRBJ2-7; D gene unclear. The CDR3 reads CASSADSYEQYF. For the CDR3, the DNA is TGTGCCAGCAGCGCAGACTCCTACGAGCAGTACTTC. Combining the CDR3 with reference TRBV5-6 and TRBJ2-7 gives the whole variable domain DAGVTQSPTHLIKTRGQQVTLRCSPKSGHDTVSWYQQALGQGPQFIFQYYEEEERQRGNFPDRFSGHQFPNYSSELNVNALLLGDSALYLCASSADSYEQYFGPGTRLTVT.